Reported below is one T cell receptor beta chain. The Seattle patients, enrolled during active infection, were followed longitudinally. This specimen belongs to a study of blood T cell repertoires in COVID-19. Looking at the study overall: Nucleic acid was either cDNA or gDNA, and it came from T cells, B-cell-depleted T cells, or PBMCs.

V was clipped by 4 bases and J by 5 bases, with 11 bases between them. The length of the CDR3 is 14 residues. Germline-derived CDR1 and CDR2 are SGHTA and FQGNSA. Assay used: immunoSEQ multiplex PCR; TCRdb lists only in-frame clones, some missing. The sample carries 300,000 to 450,000 clones, roughly 90% recorded once. The TCR originated in a woman in her 30s with COVID-19, enrolled during active disease. Input material: peripheral blood. This chain joins TRBV7-2 and TRBJ1-4; D might be TRBD1 (6 bases). The CDR3 DNA is TGTGCCAGCAGCTCCGGGACACTCAATGAAAAACTGTTTTTT. It codes for CASSSGTLNEKLFF.